The 9 T cell receptor beta chains below were found in one sample sequenced in a study of vaccination and CD4 T cells after COVID-19. MiXCR, run by TCRdb on the PCR reads, gives a single entry per CDR3 protein. The profile shows some 18,000 distinct CDR3 sequences, 60% to 75% of them singletons. The sample in question was CD4+ T cells from blood, obtained after SARS-CoV-2 vaccination. The receptors were gathered from a human donor who had recovered from COVID-19.

The V gene is TRBV28, the J gene TRBJ2-4, with 8 bases lining up with TRBD2. The junction had 11 bases not matched to a gene; V was cut back by 6 bases and J by 7 bases. This CDR3 comprises 15 residues. CDR1 and CDR2 (germline): MDHEN, SYDVKM. CDR3: CASRHSGGWENIQYF. The CDR3 DNA reads as TGTGCCAGCAGACACAGCGGGGGCTGGGAGAACATTCAGTACTTC.

This sequence joins TRBV20-1 and TRBJ2-5; a possible D gene is TRBD2 (5 bases). Trimming cost V 3 bases and J 5 bases, with 22 bases left between them. This CDR3 region has 16 residues. CDR1 DFQATT and CDR2 SNEGSKA come from the germline V gene (reference sequence). This CDR3 is CSASSPGRTGEETQYF. The CDR3 bases are TGCAGTGCTAGCTCACCAGGCCGAACCGGGGAGGAGACCCAGTACTTC.

V gene TRBV12-3 or TRBV12-4 combines with J gene TRBJ1-2; no reliable D call. CDR3 size: 13 residues. Trimming pared 7 bases from V and 3 bases from J, leaving 12 bases between. The CDR3 sequence is CASTLTGDYGYTF. Here the CDR3 DNA reads TGTGCCAGCACCCTGACGGGAGACTATGGCTACACCTTC.

This clonotype was recorded a few times. The V gene is TRBV24-1, the J gene TRBJ2-1, with TRBD2 as a possible D gene (7 bases). V was pared by 4 bases and J by 4 bases, with 16 bases between. This CDR3 contains 16 residues. Germline CDR1 is KGHDR and CDR2 is SFDVKD. The CDR3 spells CATSESSGQLYNEQFF. CDR3 DNA: TGTGCCACCAGTGAGTCTAGCGGACAGTTATACAATGAGCAGTTCTTC.

The rearrangement uses TRBV6-5 and TRBJ2-7, with 9 positions matching TRBD1. Germline V gene data show CDR1 as MNHEY and CDR2 as SVGAGI. V gave up 2 bases and J gave up 3 bases; unmatched junction bases: 2. This CDR3 is built from 14 residues. This CDR3 reads CASSYRDRVYEQYF. The CDR3 DNA reads TGTGCCAGCAGTTACCGGGACAGGGTCTACGAGCAGTACTTC.

The chain is built from TRBV12-3 or TRBV12-4 and TRBJ2-2; D is undetermined. The V and J ends lost 7 bases and 7 bases respectively, with 13 bases between them. This CDR3 has 13 amino acids. In DNA form, the CDR3 reads TGTGCCAGCACCCCCTCGGTTGGCGGGGAGCTGTTTTTT. Translation: CASTPSVGGELFF.

The chain employs TRBV4-1 and TRBJ2-3, with 7 bases that match TRBD2. The CDR3 consists of 17 residues. The J segment lost 4 bases and the V segment lost 6 bases, leaving 16 bases of the junction unmatched. CDR1 and CDR2 (germline): MGHRA, YSYEKL. The DNA for the CDR3 is TGCGCCAGCAGACGATCACTAGCGAAAACCTCCCCAGATACGCAGTATTTT. Amino acids: CASRRSLAKTSPDTQYF.

The genes are TRBV10-3 and TRBJ1-6; D is uncertain. CDR3 length equals 15 residues. With 2 bases removed from V and 10 bases from J, the gap between germline ends came to 15 bases. Per the germline V gene, CDR1 is ENHRY and CDR2 is SYGVKD. The CDR3 DNA is TGTGCCATCAGTGAGCCAGGTCGAGGCCACTCACCCCTCCACTTT. Its protein is CAISEPGRGHSPLHF.

V and J are TRBV7-9 and TRBJ2-5; TRBD2 matches 13 bases. V lost 4 bases to trimming and J lost 5 bases; unmatched junction nucleotides: 7. This CDR3 has 16 residues. Germline loops: CDR1 SEHNR, CDR2 FQNEAQ (reference sequence). DNA for the CDR3: TGTGCCAGCAGCTCAGGGGGACTAGCGGGACTGGAGACCCAGTACTTC. It is translated as CASSSGGLAGLETQYF.